These 9 T cell receptor beta chains originate from one sample sequenced in a study of T cells in localized non-small cell lung cancer. TCRdb's copy holds only in-frame clones and misses some; the assay was immunoSEQ multiplex PCR. The table has fewer than 100,000 clones, about 87% seen once. Sample: peripheral blood, taken before any cancer treatment. These receptors all come from a man aged 40 to 69 with stage I squamous cell lung carcinoma.

The chain couples TRBV7-2 to TRBJ2-1; D not resolved. The germline V and J ends were trimmed by 5 bases and 4 bases, with 9 bases remaining between them. Germline CDR1 and CDR2: SGHTA and FQGNSA. This CDR3 has 13 amino acids. In nucleotides, the CDR3 is TGTGCCAGCAGCCTTACAGATTACAATGAGCAGTTCTTC. Protein: CASSLTDYNEQFF.

The chain combines TRBV18 with TRBJ1-3; 7 nucleotides match TRBD1. The CDR3 length is 15 residues. Per the germline V gene, CDR1 is KGHSH and CDR2 is LQKENI. V was pared by 6 bases and J by 2 bases, with 7 bases of the junction left unmatched. CDR3 DNA: TGTGCCAGCTCGTCTTTACAGGGGACTGGAAACACCATATATTTT. It specifies CASSSLQGTGNTIYF.

The V gene is TRBV18, the J gene TRBJ2-1, with D perhaps matching TRBD1 (6 bases). The CDR3 is 15 residues long. Germline V lookup: CDR1 KGHSH, CDR2 LQKENI. With 2 bases removed from V and 7 bases from J, the gap between germline ends came to 15 bases. CDR3 sequence reads: CASSPMGHPLNEQFF. DNA for the CDR3: TGTGCCAGCTCACCAATGGGACATCCTTTGAATGAGCAGTTCTTC.

V is TRBV7-2 and J is TRBJ1-1; TRBD1 agrees at 7 bases. V lost 6 bases, J lost 0 bases, and 7 bases stayed unmatched. In germline, CDR1 is SGHTA, CDR2 FQGNSA. The CDR3 spans 15 residues. CDR3 sequence reads: CASRGQKLMNTEAFF. The CDR3 nucleotides are TGTGCCAGCAGGGGACAGAAACTCATGAACACTGAAGCTTTCTTT.

The chain has TRBV2 and TRBJ1-2; D gene unclear. The CDR3 runs 15 residues. CDR1 is SNHLY and CDR2 is FYNNEI in the germline V gene. V lost 4 bases to trimming and J lost 5 bases, with 17 bases between them. The CDR3 is CASSGAGREAYGYTF. In nucleotides, the CDR3 is TGTGCCAGCAGTGGAGCCGGACGTGAGGCGTATGGCTACACCTTC.

The chain has TRBV4-1 and TRBJ2-7; D gene uncertain. CDR1 is MGHRA, CDR2 YSYEKL, per germline. V was pared by 3 bases and J by 1 base, with 13 bases between. This CDR3 spans 15 amino acids. Here the CDR3 reads CASSQTAQTSYEQYF. The CDR3 bases are TGCGCCAGCAGCCAGACGGCCCAGACTTCCTACGAGCAGTACTTC.

V and J are TRBV6-1 and TRBJ1-1; D not resolved. This CDR3 has 14 residues. Germline V lookup: CDR1 MNHNS, CDR2 SASEGT. V was shortened by 5 bases and J by 5 bases, with 15 bases between the two germline ends. The CDR3 DNA follows: TGTGCCAGCAGTTCCTGGAATGAGGGTACTGAAGCTTTCTTT. Protein: CASSSWNEGTEAFF.

This sequence joins TRBV19 and TRBJ1-6; 7 nucleotides match TRBD1. The CDR3 has 15 amino acids. Germline V gene sequence: CDR1 LNHDA, CDR2 SQIVND (reference sequence). Trimming took 4 bases from V and 5 from J; bases not matched to a gene: 5. CDR3 bases: TGTGCCAGTAGTACCTCACAGGGGAATAATTCACCCCTCCACTTT. It codes for CASSTSQGNNSPLHF. Drawing the rest from reference TRBV19 and TRBJ1-6, the complete variable domain is DGGITQSPKYLFRKEGQNVTLSCEQNLNHDAMYWYRQDPGQGLRLIYYSQIVNDFQKGDIAEGYSVSREKKESFPLTVTSAQKNPTAFYLCASSTSQGNNSPLHFGNGTRLTVT.

The chain couples TRBV18 to TRBJ2-5; D not resolved. The CDR3 extends over 13 amino acids. Deletions cut 2 bases from V and 5 bases from J, with 9 bases between. From germline, CDR1 is KGHSH and CDR2 LQKENI. The CDR3 reads CASSPKPLETQYF. Here the CDR3 DNA reads TGTGCCAGCTCACCAAAACCTCTGGAGACCCAGTACTTC.